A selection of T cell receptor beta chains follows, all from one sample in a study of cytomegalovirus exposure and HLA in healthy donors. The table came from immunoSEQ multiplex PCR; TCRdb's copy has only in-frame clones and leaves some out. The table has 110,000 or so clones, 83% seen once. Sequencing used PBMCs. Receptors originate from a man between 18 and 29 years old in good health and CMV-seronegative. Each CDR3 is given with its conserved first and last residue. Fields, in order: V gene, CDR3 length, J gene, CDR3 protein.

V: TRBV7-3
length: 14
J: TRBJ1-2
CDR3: CASSLKGTGYGYTF

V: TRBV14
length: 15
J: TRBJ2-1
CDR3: CASSQDILAGNEQFF

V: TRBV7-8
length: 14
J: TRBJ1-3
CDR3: CASSLQGRGNTIYF

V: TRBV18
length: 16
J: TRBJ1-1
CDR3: CASSSQGGQGGTEAFF

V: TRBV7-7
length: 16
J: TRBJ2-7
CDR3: CASSGSGPGGLTEQYF

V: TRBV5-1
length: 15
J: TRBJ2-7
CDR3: CASSLVSSGTYEQYF

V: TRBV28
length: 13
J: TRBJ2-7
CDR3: CASSTDLPYEQYF

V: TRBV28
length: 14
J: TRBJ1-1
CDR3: CASSFIAGETEAFF

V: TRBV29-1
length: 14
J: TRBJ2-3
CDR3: CSARRGIVTDTQYF

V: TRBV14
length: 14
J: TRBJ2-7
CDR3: CASSLAGGPHEQYF

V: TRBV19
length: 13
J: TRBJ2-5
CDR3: CASSITQQETQYF

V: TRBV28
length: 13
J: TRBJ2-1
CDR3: CASLEGTRNEQFF

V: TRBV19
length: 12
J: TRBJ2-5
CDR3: CASSRGRETQYF

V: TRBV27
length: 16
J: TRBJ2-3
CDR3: CASSSLLSGGTDTQYF

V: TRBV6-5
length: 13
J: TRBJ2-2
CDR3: CASRSGGAGELFF

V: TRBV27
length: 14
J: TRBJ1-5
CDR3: CASSAFQGVRPQHF

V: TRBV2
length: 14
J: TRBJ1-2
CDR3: CASRGTGMPYGYTF

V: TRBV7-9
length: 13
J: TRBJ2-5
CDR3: CASSRDRKETQYF

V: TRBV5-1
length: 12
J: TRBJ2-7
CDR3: CASSLAGSEQYF

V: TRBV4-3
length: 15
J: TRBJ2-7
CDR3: CASSQVLDTPYEQYF

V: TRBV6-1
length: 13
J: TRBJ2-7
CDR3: CASNLQGNDEQYF

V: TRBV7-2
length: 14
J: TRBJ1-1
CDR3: CASRAGGRDTEAFF

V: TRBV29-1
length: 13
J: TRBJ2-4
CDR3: CSVTGAGLNIQYF

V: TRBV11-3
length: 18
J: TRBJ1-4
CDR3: CASSPFARDRVSSEKLFF

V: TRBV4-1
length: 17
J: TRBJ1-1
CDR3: CASSYRTGKRENTEAFF

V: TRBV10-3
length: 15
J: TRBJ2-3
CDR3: CAISRTSGRGDTQYF

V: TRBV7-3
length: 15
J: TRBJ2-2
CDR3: CASSLLAGGTGELFF

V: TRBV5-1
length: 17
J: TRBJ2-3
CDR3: CASSSLPGHASTDTQYF

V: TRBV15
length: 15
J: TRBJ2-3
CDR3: CATSSDRTSTDTQYF

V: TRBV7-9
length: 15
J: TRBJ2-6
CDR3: CATPTGDSGANVLTF

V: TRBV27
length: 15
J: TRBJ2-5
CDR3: CASSYGGLLQETQYF

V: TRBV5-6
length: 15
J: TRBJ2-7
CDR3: CASSLFRDISDEQYF

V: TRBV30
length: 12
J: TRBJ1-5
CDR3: CAWGDRGQPQHF